Listed below are T cell receptor beta chains from one sample, sequenced in a study of blood T cell repertoires in COVID-19. This table comes from immunoSEQ multiplex PCR, and its TCRdb copy is limited to in-frame clones, with some not included. The sample shows over 150,000 clones, about 88% of them seen only once. Sequencing used PBMCs or T cells enriched from blood (not recorded which). Every receptor here comes from a woman aged 50 to 65 who had recovered from COVID-19. CDR3s include the opening cysteine and the closing phenylalanine or tryptophan. Each record gives: clone size, V gene, J gene, D gene, CDR3 DNA, CDR3 protein. A D gene is named only where the DNA matches it firmly. Clone size, where shown, is once, few, many, or a class for clones that have expanded.

>-|TRBV4-1|TRBJ2-1|-
TGCGCCAGCAGCCAAGGATGGCAAAACGGGATGGATGAGCAGTTCTTC
CASSQGWQNGMDEQFF
>once|TRBV6-4|TRBJ2-2|TRBD2
TGTGCCAGCAGTGAGACTAGCGGCAACACCGGGGAGCTGTTTTTT
CASSETSGNTGELFF
>-|TRBV5-6|TRBJ2-2|-
TGTGCCAGCAGCTTTCTAGCAGCGAACACCGGGGAGCTGTTTTTT
CASSFLAANTGELFF
>-|TRBV27|TRBJ2-1|TRBD2
TGTGCCAGCAGTTCTCCGGGACTAGCGGGAGCCTACAATGAGCAGTTCTTC
CASSSPGLAGAYNEQFF
>-|TRBV7-2|TRBJ2-1|-
TGTGCCAGCAGACTGCAGCGTGAGCAGTTCTTC
CASRLQREQFF
>-|TRBV13|TRBJ1-1|-
TGTGCCAGCAGCCCCCGGACAGAAACGAACACTGAAGCTTTCTTT
CASSPRTETNTEAFF
>-|TRBV7-9|TRBJ1-2|TRBD1
TGTGCCAGCAGCCGAGACAGGGACTATGGCTACACCTTC
CASSRDRDYGYTF
>once|TRBV6-1|TRBJ1-2|-
TGTGCCAGCAGTGAAAGGGGCCGCGGCGGTTTTGGCTACACCTTC
CASSERGRGGFGYTF
>-|TRBV27|TRBJ1-2|-
TGTGCCAGCAGTTTACGCTCATGGGGCTCCTATGGCTACACCTTC
CASSLRSWGSYGYTF
>-|TRBV7-9|TRBJ1-2|TRBD1
TGTGCCAGCAGCTTAGAGGAGGACAGGCGGGCGGGCTACACCTTC
CASSLEEDRRAGYTF
>few|TRBV6-2/TRBV6-3|TRBJ1-5|-
TGTGCCAGCAGTTACCAGGGCCCCACGAATCAGCCCCAGCATTTT
CASSYQGPTNQPQHF
>-|TRBV2|TRBJ1-6|TRBD1
TGTGCCAGCACCTTCCGGGCCCTAGGGGGCTTTAATTCACCCCTCCACTTT
CASTFRALGGFNSPLHF
>-|TRBV19|TRBJ1-1|-
TGTGCCAGTAGTAAACAGACGGCCGAAGCTTTCTTT
CASSKQTAEAFF
>-|TRBV28|TRBJ2-1|-
TGTGCCAGCAGAGTAGCGGACTCCTACAATGAGCAGTTCTTC
CASRVADSYNEQFF
>-|TRBV7-8|TRBJ2-5|-
TGTGCCAGCACAAGGGGGTGGTTAGAGACCCAGTACTTC
CASTRGWLETQYF